This entry concerns a single TCR beta chain. From germline, CDR1 is SGHAT and CDR2 FQNNGV. This CDR3 spans 14 amino acids. The V end was cut by 0 bases, the J end by 8 bases, with 10 bases between. Per the original methods: Reference gene primers were amplified, and this amplification served to estimate nucleated cell counts. Measured with immunoSEQ multiplex PCR; TCRdb has only the in-frame clones, and not every one. V, J and clone size reflect that table, while D and trimming were determined from the DNA. The data hold about 150,000 clones, with around 84% observed a single time. This sample was taken from a study of blood T cell repertoires in COVID-19. Study-level information: Samples of COVID-19 (acute and convalescent) were obtained from the United States, Italy and Spain. T cells, B-cell-depleted T cells, or PBMCs supplied cDNA or gDNA.

Specimen: peripheral blood. V usage is TRBV11-2 and J usage is TRBJ1-4, with D hard to call. This TCR came from a human donor with acute or convalescent COVID-19. The donor label of this sample is uncertain. Written as DNA, the CDR3 is TGTGCCAGCAGCTTAGATTTGGCGGAGGAAAAACTGTTTTTT. Its protein product is CASSLDLAEEKLFF.